This T cell receptor (beta chain) came from a study of low-dose radiotherapy and immunotherapy resistance in tumors. With TRAV- and TRBV-specific primers, first-strand cDNA was made, covering the alpha and beta chains. TCRs were amplified for around 20 PCR cycles with a constant-region primer and V-primer adapter. In TCRdb, the reads were re-called with MiXCR into one record per CDR3 protein. This table holds about 7,300 distinct CDR3 sequences, 84% found once. V dropped 0 bases and J dropped 3; count of bases not matched to a gene: 7. The CDR3 is made up of 15 amino acids. In germline, CDR1 is DFQATT, CDR2 SNEGSKA (reference sequence).

This sequence joins TRBV20-1 and TRBJ2-5, with TRBD1 identical over 7 bases. The source of this sequence is a human donor with advanced metastatic prostate, ovarian, gallbladder or colorectal cancer (not recorded which). This table probably holds off-target reads from a library built for another chain. Here the CDR3 DNA reads TGCAGTGCTAGAGATCTGAGGGGGACAGAAGAGACCCAGTACTTC. This sequence encodes CSARDLRGTEETQYF.